A single sample is the source of the 13 T cell receptor beta chains below, sequenced in a study of T cells after posttransplantation cyclophosphamide. Cells defined as naive were viable CD3+CD4+ or CD3+CD8+ and CCR7+CD45RA+CD45RO-CD95-CD27+CD28+. Using immunoSEQ multiplex PCR, the repertoire was profiled, and TCRdb retains in-frame clones only, with some absent. The sample lists 9,500 to 10,000 clones, 98% occurring once. Sequenced sample: naive CD4+ T cells sorted from PBMCs. Receptors were obtained from a woman aged 60-70 years in good health, CMV-negative, and a related stem cell transplant donor.

The chain combines TRBV25-1 with TRBJ2-1, with TRBD2 as a possible D gene (6 bases). Trimming removed 3 bases from V and 2 bases from J, with 14 bases in between. Germline-derived CDR1 and CDR2 are MGHDK and SYGVNS. This CDR3 has 16 residues. CDR3 protein: CASSDNRRGTYNEQFF. CDR3 in DNA: TGTGCCAGCAGTGATAATCGGAGGGGTACCTACAATGAGCAGTTCTTC.

The gene calls are TRBV28 and TRBJ2-7, with TRBD1 identical over 8 bases. Germline assignment: CDR1 MDHEN and CDR2 SYDVKM. Trimming took 8 bases from V and 2 from J; bases not matched to a gene: 8. The CDR3 runs to 14 residues. The CDR3 is CASRRTGNPYEQYV. CDR3 coding DNA: TGTGCCAGCCGCCGGACAGGGAATCCCTACGAGCAGTACGTC.

This chain connects TRBV2 to TRBJ2-2, with 9 positions matching TRBD1. The CDR3 loop spans 17 amino acids. Germline V gene data show CDR1 as SNHLY and CDR2 as FYNNEI. With V trimmed by 6 bases and J by 5 bases, 13 bases remained unmatched. CDR3 loop: CASRGGPGQGYTGELFF. The CDR3 coding sequence is TGTGCCAGCAGGGGGGGCCCGGGACAGGGATATACCGGGGAGCTGTTTTTT.

The chain recombines TRBV30 with TRBJ2-1; TRBD2 might be the D (6 bases). Deletions cut 5 bases from V and 8 bases from J, with 25 bases between. This CDR3 region has 16 residues. The V gene's germline CDR1 is GTSNPN and CDR2 SVGIG (reference sequence). Here the CDR3 reads CAWFSPRDSTAYEQFF. CDR3 nucleotide sequence: TGTGCCTGGTTTAGTCCCCGGGACTCCACGGCCTATGAGCAGTTCTTC.

V and J are TRBV19 and TRBJ1-5; no firm D call. The CDR3 extends over 15 amino acids. The V end lost 7 bases, the J end lost 3 bases, and 16 bases lay between the germline ends. Germline CDR1 LNHDA, CDR2 SQIVND (reference sequence). CDR3: CASNHVQPNNQPQHF. The CDR3 coding sequence is TGTGCCAGTAACCACGTCCAACCTAACAATCAGCCCCAGCATTTT.

The chain joins TRBV6-1 to TRBJ2-7, with 12 bases fitting TRBD2. Losses at the gene ends were 8 bases for V and 0 bases for J; bases not matched to a gene: 5. Germline CDR1 reads MNHNS; CDR2 reads SASEGT. The CDR3 length is 15 residues. CDR3 DNA sequence: TGTGCCAGCGGACTACTAGCGGGGGGCTCCTACGAGCAGTACGTC. It is translated as CASGLLAGGSYEQYV.

The chain is built from TRBV5-1 and TRBJ1-2, with D unclear. The CDR3 extends over 14 amino acids. Trimming took off 0 bases at V and 4 bases at J, with 10 bases between the two ends. Germline loops: CDR1 SGHRS, CDR2 YFSETQ. CDR3 sequence: CASSLAGEVYGYTF. The CDR3 bases are TGCGCCAGCAGCTTGGCCGGGGAGGTCTATGGCTACACCTTC. Variable domain in full (rest from reference TRBV5-1 and TRBJ1-2): KAGVTQTPRYLIKTRGQQVTLSCSPISGHRSVSWYQQTPGQGLQFLFEYFSETQRNKGNFPGRFSGRQFSNSRSEMNVSTLELGDSALYLCASSLAGEVYGYTFGSGTRLTVV.

The chain combines TRBV5-5 with TRBJ2-7; possibly TRBD1 for D (6 bases). The germline V gene encodes CDR1 SGHKS and CDR2 YYEKEE (reference sequence). The length of the CDR3 is 12 residues. V was trimmed by 3 bases and J by 8 bases, leaving 12 bases between them. The CDR3 DNA sequence: TGTGCCAGCAGCTCAACAGGGACCCAGCAGTACGTC. Its protein is CASSSTGTQQYV.

The genes are TRBV10-3 and TRBJ2-1; 8 bases agree with TRBD1. V shed 4 bases, J shed 3 bases, and the junction held 8 bases outside the gene matches. The CDR3 length is 16 residues. Germline V CDR1 and CDR2: ENHRY, SYGVKD. CDR3 bases: TGTGCCATCAGTGCCGGAACAGGGGGTTACTACAATGAGCAGTTCTTC. It yields the protein CAISAGTGGYYNEQFF.

J is TRBJ2-2 and V is TRBV9; the match to TRBD1 covers 7 bases. CDR1 is SGDLS, CDR2 YYNGEE, per germline. J was trimmed by 6 bases and V by 4 bases; bases with no gene match: 9. The CDR3 has 15 residues. CDR3 bases: TGTGCCAGCAGCCCCCAAACAGGGGTCCCCGGGGAGCTGTTTTTT. This sequence encodes CASSPQTGVPGELFF.

This clone occurred once. The chain joins TRBV19 to TRBJ1-5; D unclear. V dropped 4 bases and J dropped 2 bases, with 15 bases sitting between them. Germline V gene sequence: CDR1 LNHDA, CDR2 SQIVND (reference sequence). CDR3 length: 16 amino acids. This chain's CDR3 is CASSTGNIVGNQPQHF. CDR3 coding DNA: TGTGCCAGTAGTACCGGGAACATCGTTGGCAATCAGCCCCAGCATTTT.

The rearrangement uses TRBV7-3 and TRBJ2-5; 9 positions match TRBD2. After removal of 2 bases from V and 5 bases from J, the junction contained 3 bases not matched to a gene. The CDR3 contains 14 residues. Germline V gene lookup returns CDR1 SGHTA and CDR2 FQGTGA. The CDR3 is CASSLGGGAETQYF. In nucleotides, the CDR3 is TGTGCCAGCAGCTTAGGCGGGGGGGCCGAGACCCAGTACTTC.

This chain joins TRBV7-3 and TRBJ2-1, with 16 bases fitting TRBD2. The CDR3 has 15 residues. After removal of 6 bases from V and 12 bases from J, the junction contained 8 bases not matched to a gene. Germline assignment: CDR1 SGHTA and CDR2 FQGTGA. CDR3 in amino acids: CASSFGTSGRAGQFF. CDR3 coding DNA: TGTGCCAGCAGTTTCGGGACTAGCGGGAGGGCCGGGCAGTTCTTC.